This TCR beta chain was found in a study of shared clonotypes between healthy human individuals. On this clone: Its antigen is still unknown.

Approximately 32,000 T cell genomes, or 300 to 350 ng DNA, went into unsorted PBMC replicate PCRs. Scientists sequenced DNA from unsorted PBMC on ten immunoSEQ deep assay plates. The table came from immunoSEQ multiplex PCR; TCRdb's copy has only in-frame clones and leaves some out. The sample has hundreds of thousands of clones, 76% seen once. The study enrolled healthy HIV-negative adults without recent acute infections or vaccinations as donors. General observations from the study: Only blood was sampled; tissue repertoires likely differ.

The TCR originated in a middle-aged woman in good health. Some clones in this sample may be carry-over from other donors' samples. Sequencing input: PBMCs.

CDR3 amino acids: CSVRTGGDTEAFF. The DNA for the CDR3 is TGCAGCGTCCGGACAGGGGGAGACACTGAAGCTTTCTTT. The gene calls are TRBV29-1 and TRBJ1-1, with TRBD1 matching 10 bases. Trimming at V came to 6 bases and at J to 3 bases, leaving 4 bases not matched to a gene. The germline CDR1 and CDR2 sequences are SQVTM and ANQGSEA. This CDR3 is built from 13 residues.